Below, 18 T cell receptor beta chains from the same sample are listed, as sequenced in a study of read filtering for tumor transcriptome and immune sequencing. This library used around 0.4 ug RNA and molecular barcoded adaptors spanning alpha/delta and beta/gamma chains. Via MiXCR, TCRdb re-called the reads, giving one row per CDR3 protein. The sample lists over 90,000 distinct CDR3 sequences; around a fifth were seen once. Sequencing input: a population of CD138-negative cells sorted from bone marrow. These receptors were collected from a donor over 35 with multiple myeloma.

This clonotype has at least ten counts. The genes are TRBV7-9 and TRBJ2-5, with D unclear. Germline V CDR1 and CDR2: SEHNR, FQNEAQ (reference sequence). The V end lost 5 bases, the J end lost 5 bases, and 6 bases lay between the germline ends. The CDR3 runs to 11 residues. The CDR3 region is CASSPPETQYF. The DNA for the CDR3 is TGTGCCAGCAGCCCCCCGGAGACCCAGTACTTC.

This clonotype was seen at least ten times. The chain recombines TRBV18 with TRBJ2-1, with D hard to call. This CDR3 contains 15 residues. Germline loops: CDR1 KGHSH, CDR2 LQKENI. V lost 2 bases to trimming and J lost 4 bases, with 12 bases between them. The CDR3 loop is CASSPASPIYNEQFF. The CDR3 DNA reads TGTGCCAGCTCACCAGCCAGCCCAATTTACAATGAGCAGTTCTTC.

V gene TRBV11-2 combines with J gene TRBJ2-5; D is possibly TRBD1 (6 bases). The V and J ends lost 7 bases and 2 bases respectively, with 14 bases between them. This CDR3 is 14 amino acids long. From germline, CDR1 is SGHAT and CDR2 FQNNGV. The CDR3 reads CASNPWTVQETQYF. DNA for the CDR3: TGTGCCAGCAACCCCTGGACAGTACAAGAGACCCAGTACTTC. The complete variable domain, with remaining parts taken from reference TRBV11-2 and TRBJ2-5, reads EAGVAQSPRYKIIEKRQSVAFWCNPISGHATLYWYQQILGQGPKLLIQFQNNGVVDDSQLPKDRFSAERLKGVDSTLKIQPAKLEDSAVYLCASNPWTVQETQYFGPGTRLLVL.

This clonotype was counted a few times. This sequence joins TRBV20-1 and TRBJ2-2, with no clear D. The ends were cut back, 3 bases at V and 1 base at J, with 3 bases in the middle. The CDR3 has 12 amino acids. CDR1 is DFQATT, CDR2 SNEGSKA, per germline (reference sequence). The CDR3 coding sequence is TGCAGTGCTAGGGTGAACACCGGGGAGCTGTTTTTT. Amino acid sequence: CSARVNTGELFF.

The genes are TRBV7-6 and TRBJ2-1; 10 bases line up with TRBD1. CDR1 and CDR2 from the germline V gene are SGHVS and FNYEAQ. This CDR3 has 15 amino acids. J was trimmed by 5 bases and V by 6 bases; bases with no gene match: 7. The CDR3 protein is CASSRTGGMDNEQFF. The CDR3 DNA follows: TGTGCCAGCAGTCGGACAGGGGGTATGGACAATGAGCAGTTCTTC. Full variable domain (remainder filled in from reference TRBV7-6 and TRBJ2-1): GAGVSQSPRYKVTKRGQDVALRCDPISGHVSLYWYRQALGQGPEFLTYFNYEAQQDKSGLPNDRFSAERPEGSISTLTIQRTEQRDSAMYRCASSRTGGMDNEQFFGPGTRLTVL.

The table lists this clonotype with a few counts. This chain links TRBV29-1 with TRBJ1-3, with unresolved D. Trimming pared 4 bases from V and 0 bases from J, leaving 7 bases between. The CDR3 contains 13 residues. Germline-derived CDR1 and CDR2 are SQVTM and ANQGSEA. CDR3 coding DNA: TGCAGCGTTGCTCTCAGCTCTGGAAACACCATATATTTT. It specifies CSVALSSGNTIYF.

This clonotype has at least ten counts. The chain couples TRBV28 to TRBJ2-5, with D perhaps being TRBD1 or TRBD2 (5 bases each). The CDR3 extends over 15 amino acids. Looked up from germline, CDR1 is MDHEN and CDR2 is SYDVKM. V was pared by 4 bases and J by 5 bases, with 17 bases between. The CDR3 coding sequence is TGTGCCAGCAGTTCCCGGGACGCATACGCGGAGACCCAGTACTTC. Encoded protein: CASSSRDAYAETQYF.

This clonotype showed up just a few times. The chain has TRBV28 and TRBJ2-7; 9 nucleotides match TRBD2. After removal of 1 base from V and 3 bases from J, the junction contained 4 bases not matched to a gene. This CDR3 has 15 amino acids. Germline V lookup: CDR1 MDHEN, CDR2 SYDVKM. The CDR3 spells CASSLYAGGGYEQYF. DNA for the CDR3: TGTGCCAGCAGTTTATATGCGGGGGGGGGCTACGAGCAGTACTTC.

This clonotype was picked up many times. V is TRBV28 and J is TRBJ2-7, with D perhaps TRBD2 (5 bases). V lost 7 bases and J lost 3, with 16 bases in between. Germline values: CDR1 MDHEN, CDR2 SYDVKM. The CDR3 consists of 14 residues. CDR3 residues: CASNQNGIHYEQYF. The CDR3 DNA sequence: TGTGCCAGCAACCAGAACGGGATTCACTACGAGCAGTACTTC.

The table lists this clonotype with many counts. The chain couples TRBV7-3 to TRBJ2-2; D is ambiguous. Between the trimmed V and J ends, which lost 5 bases and 1 base, there was a span of 11 bases. Germline-derived CDR1 and CDR2 are SGHTA and FQGTGA. CDR3 length: 15 residues. The CDR3 here is CASSVGGKNTGELFF. The CDR3 DNA follows: TGTGCCAGCAGCGTGGGTGGAAAGAACACCGGGGAGCTGTTTTTT. The variable domain in full, with the rest retrieved from reference TRBV7-3 and TRBJ2-2, is GAGVSQTPSNKVTEKGKYVELRCDPISGHTALYWYRQSLGQGPEFLIYFQGTGAADDSGLPNDRFFAVRPEGSVSTLKIQRTERGDSAVYLCASSVGGKNTGELFFGEGSRLTVL.

This clonotype was seen at least ten times. The chain recombines TRBV5-1 with TRBJ2-1; the match to TRBD1 covers 9 bases. Germline trimming cut 5 bases from V and 4 bases from J; bases unmatched to any gene: 4. Germline loops: CDR1 SGHRS, CDR2 YFSETQ. The CDR3 covers 14 residues. The DNA for the CDR3 is TGCGCCAGCAGTAAGGACAGGGGTTACAATGAGCAGTTCTTC. Translated, it gives CASSKDRGYNEQFF.

The V call is TRBV5-1, the J call TRBJ2-7, with a weak D call TRBD1 (6 bases). From germline, CDR1 is SGHRS and CDR2 YFSETQ. CDR3 length: 14 amino acids. The ends were cut back, 0 bases at V and 12 bases at J, with 19 bases in the middle. CDR3 sequence reads: CASSLAGTPHFLYF. The CDR3 DNA reads TGCGCCAGCAGCTTGGCCGGGACACCCCACTTCCTGTACTTC.

This clonotype was counted at least ten times. The chain combines TRBV15 with TRBJ2-1; D ambiguous. Germline V gene lookup returns CDR1 LNHNV and CDR2 YYDKDF (reference sequence). The CDR3 has 15 amino acids. Trimming took 2 bases from V and 5 from J, leaving 13 bases between them. The CDR3 loop reads CATSRPNDGNNEQFF. In nucleotides, the CDR3 is TGTGCCACCAGCAGACCTAATGACGGAAACAATGAGCAGTTCTTC.

Comment on this clonotype: Since a much larger clone is just one base distant, this may be a read error. The rearrangement joins TRBV3-1 to TRBJ1-5; a weak D match, TRBD1 (5 bases). Germline CDR1 is LGHDT and CDR2 is YNNKEL (reference sequence). Trimming removed 3 bases at V and 11 bases at J, with 17 bases between. The CDR3 spans 14 residues. CDR3 residues: CASSQGPLGSSQHF. Written as DNA, the CDR3 is TGTGCCAGCAGCCAGGGGCCGCTTGGGTCGTCCCAGCATTTT.

Note on this clonotype: This may stem from a read error, because a much larger clone lies one nucleotide away. The conserved final phenylalanine or tryptophan is absent from the CDR3, which likely points to a read error. V is TRBV28 and J is TRBJ1-1; 7 nucleotides agree with TRBD1. V lost 5 bases and J lost 5; bases outside the gene matches: 8. CDR1 is MDHEN and CDR2 is SYDVKM in the germline V gene. The CDR3 covers 14 residues. Here the CDR3 DNA reads TGTGCCAGCAGTGAGACAGGGAGGATGACTGAAGCTTTCATT. Translated: CASSETGRMTEAFI.

This clonotype was seen just once. A much larger clone sits a single nucleotide away, making a read error possible. The genes are TRBV9 and TRBJ1-3; a weak D match, TRBD1 (5 bases). Trimming stripped 5 bases from V and 8 bases from J, with 17 bases between. This CDR3 has 14 residues. CDR1 is SGDLS, CDR2 YYNGEE, per germline. The CDR3 spells CASSTSGGRYTIYF. DNA of the CDR3: TGTGCCAGCAGTACATCCGGGGGTAGGTACACCATATATTTT.

The V call is TRBV28, the J call TRBJ1-1; D is unresolved. The ends were cut back, 2 bases at V and 0 bases at J, with 7 bases in the middle. The CDR3 loop spans 14 amino acids. Germline V gives CDR1 MDHEN, CDR2 SYDVKM. CDR3 amino acids: CASSLNSLNTEAFF. In nucleotides, the CDR3 is TGTGCCAGCAGTTTAAACAGCCTGAACACTGAAGCTTTCTTT. The whole variable domain, filled in from reference TRBV28 and TRBJ1-1, reads DVKVTQSSRYLVKRTGEKVFLECVQDMDHENMFWYRQDPGLGLRLIYFSYDVKMKEKGDIPEGYSVSREKKERFSLILESASTNQTSMYLCASSLNSLNTEAFFGQGTRLTVV.

In this sample, this clonotype turned up many times. The V gene is TRBV4-1, the J gene TRBJ2-7; maybe TRBD2 (5 bases). V was shortened by 5 bases and J by 3 bases, with 11 bases between the two germline ends. The germline V gene has CDR1 MGHRA and CDR2 YSYEKL. This CDR3 has 13 amino acids. The CDR3 DNA reads TGCGCCAGCAGCACCGGACTGAACTACGAGCAGTACTTC. Protein product: CASSTGLNYEQYF.